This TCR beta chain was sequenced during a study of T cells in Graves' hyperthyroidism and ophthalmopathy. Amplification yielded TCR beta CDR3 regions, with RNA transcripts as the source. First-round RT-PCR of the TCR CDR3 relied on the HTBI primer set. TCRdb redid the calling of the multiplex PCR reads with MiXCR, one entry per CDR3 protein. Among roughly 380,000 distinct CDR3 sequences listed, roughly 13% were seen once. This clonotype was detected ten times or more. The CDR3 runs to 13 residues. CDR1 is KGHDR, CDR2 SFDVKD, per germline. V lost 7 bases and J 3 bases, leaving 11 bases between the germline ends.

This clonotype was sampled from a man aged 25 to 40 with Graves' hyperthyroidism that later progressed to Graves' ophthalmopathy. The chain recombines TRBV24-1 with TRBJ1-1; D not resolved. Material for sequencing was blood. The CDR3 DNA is TGTGCCACCAGCTCTGGGTCGTACACTGAAGCTTTCTTT. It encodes CATSSGSYTEAFF.